Shown below are 8 T cell receptor beta chains from a single sample sequenced in a study of blood T cell repertoires in COVID-19. This table comes from immunoSEQ multiplex PCR, and its TCRdb copy is limited to in-frame clones, with some not included. Of some 490,000 clones listed, less than 90% were seen once; the top ten hold 8% to 9.5%. Specimen: PBMCs or T cells enriched from blood (not recorded which). The source of these receptors is a woman aged 60-70 years who had recovered from COVID-19.

The CDR3 loop reads CASSLAGEDGYTF. DNA of the CDR3: TGTGCCAGCAGCTTGGCAGGGGAAGATGGCTACACCTTC. The chain has TRBV7-6 and TRBJ1-2, with D tentatively TRBD1 (6 bases). This CDR3 has 13 amino acids. The V end was cut by 3 bases, the J end by 6 bases, with 11 bases between. Per the germline V gene, CDR1 is SGHVS and CDR2 is FNYEAQ.

The table lists this clone with a count of one. The identical CDR3 is also encoded by other nucleotide sequences in the sample. The V and J genes are TRBV5-1 and TRBJ2-7, with 8 bases identical to TRBD2. Germline-derived CDR1 and CDR2 are SGHRS and YFSETQ. CDR3 size: 13 residues. The junction had 0 bases not matched to a gene; V was cut back by 0 bases and J by 4 bases. CDR3 residues: CASSLGGGYEQYF. CDR3 in DNA: TGCGCCAGCAGCTTGGGCGGGGGGTACGAGCAGTACTTC.

The chain joins TRBV7-2 to TRBJ2-3; 7 positions match TRBD2. CDR3 length: 14 amino acids. The germline CDR1 and CDR2 sequences are SGHTA and FQGNSA. The J segment lost 4 bases and the V segment lost 2 bases, leaving 3 bases of the junction unmatched. CDR3 nucleotides: TGTGCCAGCAGCTTACGCGGGGGACCAGATACGCAGTATTTT. Its translation is CASSLRGGPDTQYF.

This chain joins TRBV6-6 and TRBJ1-2; unclear D gene. V lost 5 bases, J lost 1 base, and 20 bases lay in between. Germline V gene data show CDR1 as MNHNY and CDR2 as SVGAGI (reference sequence). The CDR3 is 17 amino acids. CDR3 coding DNA: TGTGCCAGCAGTCTTGGCAAGAGCGGGCCGGGTAACTATGGCTACACCTTC. It translates to CASSLGKSGPGNYGYTF.

On this clone itself: The sample carries other DNA sequences with the same CDR3. V gene TRBV29-1 combines with J gene TRBJ1-1; tentative D call: TRBD1 (5 bases). The CDR3 sequence is 12 residues long. The ends were cut back, 4 bases at V and 0 bases at J, with 6 bases in the middle. In germline, CDR1 is SQVTM, CDR2 ANQGSEA. The CDR3 nucleotides read TGCAGCGTTGGGGGGGTGAACACTGAAGCTTTCTTT. Residues: CSVGGVNTEAFF. The full variable domain, in which reference TRBV29-1 and TRBJ1-1 provide the parts outside the CDR3, is SAVISQKPSRDICQRGTSLTIQCQVDSQVTMMFWYRQQPGQSLTLIATANQGSEATYESGFVIDKFPISRPNLTFSTLTVSNMSPEDSSIYLCSVGGVNTEAFFGQGTRLTVV.

The chain links TRBV12-3 or TRBV12-4 to TRBJ1-1, with a tentative D call TRBD1 (5 bases). Deletions cut 3 bases from V and 8 bases from J, with 7 bases between. The CDR3 is 11 amino acids. CDR3: CASSFTGEAFF. DNA of the CDR3: TGTGCCAGCAGTTTTACAGGAGAAGCTTTCTTT.

On this clone: Other DNA sequences in the sample encode the same CDR3. The genes are TRBV4-1 and TRBJ1-2, with 10 bases that match TRBD1. The CDR3 runs 15 residues. Germline CDR1 and CDR2: MGHRA and YSYEKL. Trimming removed 1 base from V and 5 bases from J; junction bases left unmatched: 4. The CDR3 region has the DNA TGCGCCAGCAGCCAAGGCAGGGGACAGGGGTATGGCTACACCTTC. This encodes CASSQGRGQGYGYTF.

In its sample, this clone was seen a few times. The chain recombines TRBV3-1 (or the pseudogene TRBV3-2) with TRBJ1-5, with D perhaps TRBD1 (5 bases). The CDR3 sequence is 14 residues long. The germline CDR1 and CDR2 sequences are LGHDT and YNNKEL (reference sequence). V was trimmed by 1 base and J by 6 bases, leaving 10 bases between them. CDR3 loop: CASSQGMGRQPQHF. The CDR3, as DNA: TGTGCCAGCAGCCAAGGAATGGGGCGTCAGCCCCAGCATTTT.